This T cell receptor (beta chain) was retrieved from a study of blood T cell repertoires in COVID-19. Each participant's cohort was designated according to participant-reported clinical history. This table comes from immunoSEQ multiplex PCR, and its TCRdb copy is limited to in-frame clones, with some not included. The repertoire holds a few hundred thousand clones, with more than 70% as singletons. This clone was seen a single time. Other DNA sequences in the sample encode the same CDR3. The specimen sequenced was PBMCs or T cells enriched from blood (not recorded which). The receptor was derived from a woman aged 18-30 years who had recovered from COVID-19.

The CDR3 region has the DNA TGTGCCAGCAGTCAGACAGGGGGGACTGAAGCTTTCTTT. The encoded protein is CASSQTGGTEAFF. V and J are TRBV6-5 and TRBJ1-1; TRBD1 aligns across 9 bases. There are 13 residues in the CDR3. Trimming removed 5 bases from V and 5 bases from J; junction bases left unmatched: 3. CDR1 and CDR2 (germline): MNHEY, SVGAGI.